Shown below are 3 T cell receptor beta chains from a single sample sequenced in a study of blood T cell repertoires in COVID-19. Libraries were prepared by immunoSEQ multiplex PCR; TCRdb keeps only in-frame clonotypes and omits some of them. The data contain some 200,000 clones, roughly 90% of them singletons. Sample: peripheral blood. The receptor source for this set is a man aged 45-65 years with acute or convalescent COVID-19.

The rearrangement links TRBV29-1 to TRBJ2-2; D perhaps matches TRBD1 (5 bases). The V end lost 6 bases, the J end lost 3 bases, and 14 bases lay between the germline ends. Germline CDR1 and CDR2: SQVTM and ANQGSEA. This CDR3 spans 14 amino acids. The CDR3, as DNA: TGCAGCGTCCCCGGCAGGGCCCACACCGGGGAGCTGTTTTTT. It encodes CSVPGRAHTGELFF.

The chain combines TRBV19 with TRBJ2-4; D may be TRBD2 (5 bases). This CDR3 is built from 13 residues. Germline V gene sequence: CDR1 LNHDA, CDR2 SQIVND (reference sequence). V was clipped by 3 bases and J by 5 bases, with 8 bases between them. The CDR3 DNA follows: TGTGCCAGTAGTATCGGGGTCGAAAACATTCAGTACTTC. Encoded protein: CASSIGVENIQYF.

The chain employs TRBV5-4 and TRBJ2-5; 15 bases are shared with TRBD2. The J segment lost 5 bases and the V segment lost 4 bases, leaving 6 bases of the junction unmatched. Germline-derived CDR1 and CDR2 are SGHNT and YYREEE (reference sequence). The CDR3 loop spans 16 amino acids. CDR3 residues: CASSMGLAGGGETQYF. CDR3 bases: TGTGCCAGCAGCATGGGACTAGCGGGGGGAGGTGAGACCCAGTACTTC.